This T cell receptor beta chain was found in a study of CD8 T cells in Susac syndrome. After extraction with the RNeasy kit, about 0.5 to 1 ug of the RNA was reverse transcribed using random hexamers. TCR beta CDR3 was amplified by immunoSEQ multiplex PCR. This amplification extended across 54 Vbeta and 13 Jbeta segments. From the immunoSEQ multiplex PCR reads, TCRdb called clonotypes with MiXCR, one entry per CDR3 protein. Here the sample spans 150,000 to 200,000 distinct CDR3 sequences, 93% being singletons. The CDR3 is 16 residues long. The germline CDR1 and CDR2 sequences are SGHNT and YYREEE (reference sequence). The junction had 12 bases not matched to a gene; V was cut back by 5 bases and J by 5 bases. Both CD4+ and CD8+ T cells were negatively isolated, and TEMRA cells underwent FACS enrichment.

The sequenced sample was CD4+ T cells from PBMCs. V is TRBV5-4 and J is TRBJ2-5, with TRBD1 identical over 10 bases. This clonotype was obtained from a human donor with multiple sclerosis. The CDR3 nucleotides read TGTGCCAGCAGGGGCGGCGGGACAGGGGCTAGGGAGACCCAGTACTTC. This sequence encodes CASRGGGTGARETQYF.